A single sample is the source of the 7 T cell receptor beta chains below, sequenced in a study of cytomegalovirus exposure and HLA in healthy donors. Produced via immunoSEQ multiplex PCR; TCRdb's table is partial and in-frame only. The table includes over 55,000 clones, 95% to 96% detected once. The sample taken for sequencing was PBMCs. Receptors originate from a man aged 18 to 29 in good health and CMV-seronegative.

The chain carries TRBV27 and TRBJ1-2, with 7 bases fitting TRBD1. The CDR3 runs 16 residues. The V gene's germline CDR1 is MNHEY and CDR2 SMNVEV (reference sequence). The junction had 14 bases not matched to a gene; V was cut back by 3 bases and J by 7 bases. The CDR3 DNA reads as TGTGCCAGCAGTTTCGGGGGACAGTCGATCGGGGGTGGCTACACCTTC. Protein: CASSFGGQSIGGGYTF.

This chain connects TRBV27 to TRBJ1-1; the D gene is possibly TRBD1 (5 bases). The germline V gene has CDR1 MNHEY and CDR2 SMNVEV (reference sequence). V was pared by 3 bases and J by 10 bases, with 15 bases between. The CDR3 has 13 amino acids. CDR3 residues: CASSFVSGRVAFF. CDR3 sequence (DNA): TGTGCCAGCAGTTTTGTATCCGGCAGGGTAGCTTTCTTT.

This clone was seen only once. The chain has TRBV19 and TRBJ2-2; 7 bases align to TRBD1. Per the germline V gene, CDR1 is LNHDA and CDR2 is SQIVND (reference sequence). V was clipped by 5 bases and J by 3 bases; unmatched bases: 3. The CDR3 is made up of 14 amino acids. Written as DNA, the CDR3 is TGTGCCAGTAGTCCGACAGGGTACACCGGGGAGCTGTTTTTT. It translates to CASSPTGYTGELFF.

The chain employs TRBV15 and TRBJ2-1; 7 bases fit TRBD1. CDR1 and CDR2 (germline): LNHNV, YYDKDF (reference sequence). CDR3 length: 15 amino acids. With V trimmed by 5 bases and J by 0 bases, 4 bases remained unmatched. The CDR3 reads CATSGGQSSYNEQFF. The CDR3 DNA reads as TGTGCCACCAGCGGGGGACAGTCCTCCTACAATGAGCAGTTCTTC. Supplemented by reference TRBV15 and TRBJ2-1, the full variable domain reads DAMVIQNPRYQVTQFGKPVTLSCSQTLNHNVMYWYQQKSSQAPKLLFHYYDKDFNNEADTPDNFQSRRPNTSFCFLDIRSPGLGDTAMYLCATSGGQSSYNEQFFGPGTRLTVL.

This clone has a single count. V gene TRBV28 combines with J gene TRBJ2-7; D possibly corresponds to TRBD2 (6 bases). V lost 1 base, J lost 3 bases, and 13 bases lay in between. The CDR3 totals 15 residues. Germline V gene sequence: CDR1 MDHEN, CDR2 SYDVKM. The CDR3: CASSLLSGVNYEQYF. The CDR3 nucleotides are TGTGCCAGCAGTTTATTGTCGGGGGTTAACTACGAGCAGTACTTC.

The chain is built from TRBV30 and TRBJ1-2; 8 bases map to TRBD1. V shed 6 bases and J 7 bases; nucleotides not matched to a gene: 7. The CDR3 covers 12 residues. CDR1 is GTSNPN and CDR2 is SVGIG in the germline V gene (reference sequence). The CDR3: CACWAGGGGYTF. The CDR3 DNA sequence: TGTGCCTGCTGGGCAGGGGGCGGTGGCTACACCTTC. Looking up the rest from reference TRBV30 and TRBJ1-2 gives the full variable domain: SQTIHQWPATLVQPVGSPLSLECTVEGTSNPNLYWYRQAAGRGLQLLFYSVGIGQISSEVPQNLSASRPQDRQFILSSKKLLLSDSGFYLCACWAGGGGYTFGSGTRLTVV.

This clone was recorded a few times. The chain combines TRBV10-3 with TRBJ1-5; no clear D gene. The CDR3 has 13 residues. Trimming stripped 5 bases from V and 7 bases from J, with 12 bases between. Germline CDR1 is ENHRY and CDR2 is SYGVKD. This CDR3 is CAISRELGQPQHF. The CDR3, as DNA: TGTGCCATCAGTCGGGAATTGGGGCAGCCCCAGCATTTT.